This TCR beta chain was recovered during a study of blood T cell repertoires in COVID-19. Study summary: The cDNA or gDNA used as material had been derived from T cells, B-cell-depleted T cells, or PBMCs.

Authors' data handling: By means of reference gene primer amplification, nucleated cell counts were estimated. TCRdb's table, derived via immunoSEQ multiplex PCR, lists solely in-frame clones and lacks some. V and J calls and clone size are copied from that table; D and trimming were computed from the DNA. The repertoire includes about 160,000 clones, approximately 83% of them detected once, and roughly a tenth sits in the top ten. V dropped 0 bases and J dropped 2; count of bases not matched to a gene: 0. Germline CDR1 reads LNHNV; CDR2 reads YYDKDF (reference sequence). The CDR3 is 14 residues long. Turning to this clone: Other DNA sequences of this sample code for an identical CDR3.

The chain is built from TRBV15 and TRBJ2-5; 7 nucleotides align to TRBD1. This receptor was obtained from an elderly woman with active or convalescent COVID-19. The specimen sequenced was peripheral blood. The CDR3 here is CATSRDRGQETQYF. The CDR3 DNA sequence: TGTGCCACCAGCAGAGACAGGGGGCAAGAGACCCAGTACTTC. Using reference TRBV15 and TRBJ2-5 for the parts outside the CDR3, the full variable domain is DAMVIQNPRYQVTQFGKPVTLSCSQTLNHNVMYWYQQKSSQAPKLLFHYYDKDFNNEADTPDNFQSRRPNTSFCFLDIRSPGLGDTAMYLCATSRDRGQETQYFGPGTRLLVL.